Sequencing of this T cell receptor (beta chain) was carried out in a study of cytomegalovirus exposure and HLA in healthy donors. Primers included in the PCR were 60 Vbeta and 13 Jbeta primers. Original processing methods: Later work found tens of millions of unique TCR beta chains, with approximately 12 million shared. Data came from immunoSEQ multiplex PCR; TCRdb stores just in-frame clones and leaves some out. From that table come the V and J calls and clone size; the DNA was used to work out D and trimming. The table shows about 170,000 clones, with 85% occurring only once. Study outcomes and limitations: A missense variant in DCLRE1C was later tied to TCR beta V- and J-gene trimming.

The CDR3 consists of 14 residues. Germline-derived CDR1 and CDR2 are MRHNA and SNTAGT. Trimming cost V 3 bases and J 7 bases, with 12 bases left between them. There are a few counts of this clone. The target antigen is unknown. This sequence joins TRBV6-4 and TRBJ2-2; possibly TRBD2 for D (6 bases). Sequencing was carried out using PBMCs. This TCR came from a boy aged 2 to 10 in good health and CMV-seronegative. CDR3 loop: CASSESSEGGELFF. The DNA of the CDR3 is TGTGCCAGCAGTGAATCTAGCGAAGGCGGGGAGCTGTTTTTT.